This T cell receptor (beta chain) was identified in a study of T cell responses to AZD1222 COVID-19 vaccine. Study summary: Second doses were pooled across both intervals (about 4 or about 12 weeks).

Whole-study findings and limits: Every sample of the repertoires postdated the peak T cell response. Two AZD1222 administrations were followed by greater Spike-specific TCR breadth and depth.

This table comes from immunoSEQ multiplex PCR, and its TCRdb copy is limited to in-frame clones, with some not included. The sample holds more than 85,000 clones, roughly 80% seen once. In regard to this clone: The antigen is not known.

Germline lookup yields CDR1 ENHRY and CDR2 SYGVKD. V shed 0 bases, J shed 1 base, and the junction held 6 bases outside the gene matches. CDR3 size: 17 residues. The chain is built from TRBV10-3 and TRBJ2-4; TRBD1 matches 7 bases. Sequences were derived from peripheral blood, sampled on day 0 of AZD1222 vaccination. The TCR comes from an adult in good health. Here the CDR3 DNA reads TGTGCCATCAGTGAGTCGGGGGCAGGGGGTGCCAAAAACATTCAGTACTTC. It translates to CAISESGAGGAKNIQYF.